The 14 T cell receptor beta chains listed next were all sequenced from one sample in a study of T cell responses to AZD1222 COVID-19 vaccine. Method: immunoSEQ multiplex PCR; TCRdb's copy keeps in-frame clones and lacks some. In total, the table holds 150,000 or so clones. The source material was peripheral blood. The receptors come from an adult in good health.

This chain connects TRBV11-3 to TRBJ1-2, with unresolved D. The V gene lost 0 bases and the J gene lost 5 bases, with 7 bases spanning the gap. The CDR3 consists of 13 residues. Germline V gene sequence: CDR1 SGHNT, CDR2 YENEEA. CDR3 amino acids: CASSLETGYGYTF. In nucleotides, the CDR3 is TGTGCCAGCAGCTTAGAGACGGGATATGGCTACACCTTC.

For the CDR3, the DNA is TGTGCCAGTAGTGGGGGGGGGTCTGCATTTGGCAATCAGCCCCAGCATTTT. Translating gives CASSGGGSAFGNQPQHF. The rearrangement joins TRBV19 to TRBJ1-5, with a tentative D call TRBD1 (5 bases). V lost 5 bases to trimming and J lost 2 bases, with 19 bases between them. The CDR3 extends over 17 amino acids. The germline V gene has CDR1 LNHDA and CDR2 SQIVND (reference sequence).

The CDR3: CAWSMGSPNQPQHF. The CDR3 DNA follows: TGTGCCTGGAGTATGGGTTCGCCTAATCAGCCCCAGCATTTT. The chain employs TRBV30 and TRBJ1-5; no clear D gene. Germline CDR1 and CDR2: GTSNPN and SVGIG (reference sequence). V lost 2 bases to trimming and J lost 4 bases, with 12 bases between them. The CDR3 is 14 amino acids.

This chain uses TRBV6-6 with TRBJ2-2; no definite D call. V shed 4 bases and J shed 4 bases, with 10 bases lying between them. Germline V lookup: CDR1 MNHNY, CDR2 SVGAGI (reference sequence). This CDR3 is 14 amino acids long. The CDR3 loop reads CASSFLSVTGELFF. The CDR3 nucleotides are TGTGCCAGCAGTTTTCTTTCTGTCACCGGGGAGCTGTTTTTT.

The J gene is TRBJ1-5, the V gene TRBV10-3, with a possible D match to TRBD1 (5 bases). V gave up 0 bases and J gave up 6 bases, with 12 bases separating them. CDR3 length: 15 amino acids. CDR1 ENHRY and CDR2 SYGVKD come from the germline V gene. CDR3 in amino acids: CAISESVGDPQPQHF. The CDR3 DNA is TGTGCCATCAGTGAGTCTGTAGGGGACCCTCAGCCCCAGCATTTT.

As concerns this clone: The identical CDR3 is also encoded by other nucleotide sequences in the sample. The chain uses TRBV12-3 or TRBV12-4 and TRBJ1-1; the D is unclear. This CDR3 region has 12 residues. Trimming took off 6 bases at V and 3 bases at J, with 8 bases between the two ends. The CDR3 DNA is TGTGCCAGCAGAAGGCGGGACACTGAAGCTTTCTTT. It encodes CASRRRDTEAFF.

The rearrangement uses TRBV7-2 and TRBJ1-6; D gene uncertain. The CDR3 has 14 residues. V was cut by 7 bases and J by 3 bases, with 10 bases left in between. Germline V gene lookup returns CDR1 SGHTA and CDR2 FQGNSA. CDR3 nucleotides: TGTGCCAGCACACCAAGCAGCTATAATTCACCCCTCCACTTT. Protein: CASTPSSYNSPLHF. Variable domain in full (rest from reference TRBV7-2 and TRBJ1-6): GAGVSQSPSNKVTEKGKDVELRCDPISGHTALYWYRQSLGQGLEFLIYFQGNSAPDKSGLPSDRFSAERTGGSVSTLTIQRTQQEDSAVYLCASTPSSYNSPLHFGNGTRLTVT.

The chain couples TRBV12-3 or TRBV12-4 to TRBJ1-5; TRBD1 might be the D (5 bases). The V end was cut by 7 bases, the J end by 5 bases, with 12 bases between. This CDR3 has 13 amino acids. The CDR3 region is CASTRTRDQPQHF. The CDR3 DNA sequence: TGTGCCAGCACAAGGACACGCGATCAGCCCCAGCATTTT.

The chain uses TRBV9 and TRBJ1-2; D ambiguous. The V gene lost 3 bases and the J gene lost 8 bases, with 11 bases spanning the gap. There are 12 residues in the CDR3. Germline-derived CDR1 and CDR2 are SGDLS and YYNGEE. CDR3 coding DNA: TGTGCCAGCAGCGAGGCTGGTCTGGGCTACACCTTC. It is translated as CASSEAGLGYTF.

This chain connects TRBV13 to TRBJ1-1, with 10 bases that match TRBD1. This CDR3 spans 12 amino acids. Trimming cost V 3 bases and J 8 bases; bases outside gene matches: 0. Looked up from germline, CDR1 is PRHDT and CDR2 is FYEKMQ (reference sequence). CDR3: CASSLTGGEAFF. CDR3 nucleotide sequence: TGTGCCAGCAGCTTGACAGGGGGCGAAGCTTTCTTT.

The V call is TRBV11-2, the J call TRBJ1-1; no clear D gene. The CDR3 extends over 15 amino acids. V was pared by 5 bases and J by 0 bases, with 13 bases between. Germline CDR1 SGHAT, CDR2 FQNNGV. The CDR3 region has the DNA TGTGCCAGCAGCGTAACTGGAGGGATGAACACTGAAGCTTTCTTT. Encoded protein: CASSVTGGMNTEAFF. The full variable domain, in which reference TRBV11-2 and TRBJ1-1 provide the parts outside the CDR3, is EAGVAQSPRYKIIEKRQSVAFWCNPISGHATLYWYQQILGQGPKLLIQFQNNGVVDDSQLPKDRFSAERLKGVDSTLKIQPAKLEDSAVYLCASSVTGGMNTEAFFGQGTRLTVV.

The chain employs TRBV6-5 and TRBJ1-1, with 8 nucleotides matching TRBD1. The CDR3 totals 14 residues. V shed 6 bases, J shed 7 bases, and the junction held 10 bases outside the gene matches. Germline CDR1 and CDR2: MNHEY and SVGAGI. CDR3 DNA sequence: TGTGCCAGCAGGGCCAATACAGGGGGTCATGAAGCTTTCTTT. It codes for CASRANTGGHEAFF.

This sequence joins TRBV19 and TRBJ1-5; D is possibly TRBD1 (5 bases). CDR3 length: 14 amino acids. Trimming stripped 2 bases from V and 7 bases from J, with 12 bases between. Germline CDR1 reads LNHDA; CDR2 reads SQIVND (reference sequence). This CDR3 reads CASSISGFGQPQHF. For the CDR3, the DNA is TGTGCCAGTAGTATATCAGGGTTTGGACAGCCCCAGCATTTT.

The chain couples TRBV9 to TRBJ1-1, with a tentative D call TRBD1 (6 bases). The ends were cut back, 5 bases at V and 4 bases at J, with 18 bases in the middle. Germline V gene sequence: CDR1 SGDLS, CDR2 YYNGEE. This CDR3 region has 15 residues. DNA of the CDR3: TGTGCCAGCAGAAAACAGGGTGGTCCTAGCACTGAAGCTTTCTTT. This codes for CASRKQGGPSTEAFF.